This T cell receptor (beta chain) was identified during a study of CD8 T cells in ankylosing spondylitis. Findings of the study overall: Characteristic of ankylosing spondylitis blood, it appeared, was a TCR beta motif comprising roughly 8 highly homologous variants.

As the method for making TCR beta libraries, quantitative 5'-RACE with molecular barcodes was used. MiXCR was run by TCRdb on the 5' RACE reads, yielding one entry per CDR3 protein. The table shows 300,000 to 350,000 distinct CDR3 sequences, with roughly 20% occurring only once. There are many counts of this clonotype. The antigen remains undetermined. V lost 1 base to trimming and J lost 1 base; unmatched junction nucleotides: 6. CDR3 length equals 16 residues. The germline V gene has CDR1 SQVTM and CDR2 ANQGSEA. The chain is built from TRBV29-1 and TRBJ2-4, with 8 bases fitting TRBD1. The sample was blood, either unsorted or a sorted T cell fraction (not recorded which). The sequence was collected from a female donor with ankylosing spondylitis or in good health (not recorded which). The CDR3 sequence: CSVEVQGARAKNIQYF. The CDR3 region has the DNA TGCAGCGTTGAAGTCCAGGGGGCGCGGGCCAAAAACATTCAGTACTTC.